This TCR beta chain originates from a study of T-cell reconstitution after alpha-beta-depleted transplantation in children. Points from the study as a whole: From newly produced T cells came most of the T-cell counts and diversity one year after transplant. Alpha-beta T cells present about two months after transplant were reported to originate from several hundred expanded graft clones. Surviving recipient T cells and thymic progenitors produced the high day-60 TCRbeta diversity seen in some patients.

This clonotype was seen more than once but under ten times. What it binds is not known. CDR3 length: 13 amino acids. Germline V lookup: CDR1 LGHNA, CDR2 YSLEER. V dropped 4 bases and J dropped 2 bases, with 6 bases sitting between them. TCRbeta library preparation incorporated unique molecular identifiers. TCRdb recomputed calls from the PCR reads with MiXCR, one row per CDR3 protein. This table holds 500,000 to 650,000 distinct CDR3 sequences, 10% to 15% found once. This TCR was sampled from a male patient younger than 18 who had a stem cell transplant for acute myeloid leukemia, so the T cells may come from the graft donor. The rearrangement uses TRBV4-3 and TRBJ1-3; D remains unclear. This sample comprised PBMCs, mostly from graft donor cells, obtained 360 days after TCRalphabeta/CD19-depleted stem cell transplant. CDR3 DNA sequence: TGCGCCAGCAGCCCATGGGCTGGAAACACCATATATTTT. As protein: CASSPWAGNTIYF.